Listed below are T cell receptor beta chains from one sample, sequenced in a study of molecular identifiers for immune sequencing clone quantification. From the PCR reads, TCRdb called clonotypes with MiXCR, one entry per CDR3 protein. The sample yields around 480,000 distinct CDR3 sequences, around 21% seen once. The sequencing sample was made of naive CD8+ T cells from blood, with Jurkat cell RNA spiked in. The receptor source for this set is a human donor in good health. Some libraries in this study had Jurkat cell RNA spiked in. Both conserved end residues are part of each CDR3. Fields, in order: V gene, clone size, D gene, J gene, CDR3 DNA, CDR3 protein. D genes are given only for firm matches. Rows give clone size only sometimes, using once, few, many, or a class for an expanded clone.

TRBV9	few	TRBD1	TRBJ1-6	TGTGCCATCCCGCTGGGCCAGGGGGATTATGATTCACCCCTCCACTTT	CAIPLGQGDYDSPLHF
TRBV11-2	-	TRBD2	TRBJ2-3	TGTGCCAGCAGCCTACGACTAGCGGGGAGGGGAGATACGCAGTATTTT	CASSLRLAGRGDTQYF
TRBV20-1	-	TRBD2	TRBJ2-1	TGCAGTGCTGTCAGCCCTAGCGGGGTATACAATGAGCAGTTCTTC	CSAVSPSGVYNEQFF
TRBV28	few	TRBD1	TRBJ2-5	TGTGCCAGCAGTTTTCCTACAGGGGGTCTGGCGACCCAGTACTTC	CASSFPTGGLATQYF
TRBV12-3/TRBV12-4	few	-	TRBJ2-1	TGTGCCAGCAGGCCGTCCTGGGCCAGGGGCTCGGATGAGCAGTTCTTC	CASRPSWARGSDEQFF
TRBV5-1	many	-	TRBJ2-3	TGCGCCAGCAGCTTGTCCGGGGGTAGCACAGATACGCAGTATTTT	CASSLSGGSTDTQYF
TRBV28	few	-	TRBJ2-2	TGTGCCAGCAGTTTAAAAGGGGGGACCGGGGAGCTGTTTTTT	CASSLKGGTGELFF
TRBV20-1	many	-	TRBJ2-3	TGCAGTGCTAGACAGACCGCCGGAGATACGCAGTATTTT	CSARQTAGDTQYF
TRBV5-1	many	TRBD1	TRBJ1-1	TGCGCCAGCAGTTTCGCCGGGACAGGGGGCCTCGGAACGACTGAAGCTTTCTTT	CASSFAGTGGLGTTEAFF
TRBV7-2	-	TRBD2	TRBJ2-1	TGTGCCAGCAGCTTACCCAGGGGACTAGCGGGAGGCTTGCGGCAGTTCTTC	CASSLPRGLAGGLRQFF
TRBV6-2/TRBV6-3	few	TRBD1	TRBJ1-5	TGTGCCAGCAGTTACCTCGGGACAGCCTTCAATCAGCCCCAGCATTTT	CASSYLGTAFNQPQHF
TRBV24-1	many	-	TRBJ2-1	TGTGCCACCAGTGATTTGCAGTTCGCTAGCGAAAATGAGCAGTTCTTC	CATSDLQFASENEQFF
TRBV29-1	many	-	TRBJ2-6	TGCAGCGTCGTGTCATTAGGGGCCAACGTCCTGACTTTC	CSVVSLGANVLTF
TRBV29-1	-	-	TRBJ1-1	TGCAGCGTCGAGCGCCCAGGGGATGCTGAAGCTATCTTT	CSVERPGDAEAIF
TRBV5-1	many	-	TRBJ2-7	TGCGCCAGCAGCCAGAGTAGCGAGCAGTACTTC	CASSQSSEQYF
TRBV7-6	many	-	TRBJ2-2	TGTGCCAGCAGCTTTACCAGAGAGAACACCGGGGAGCTGTTTTTT	CASSFTRENTGELFF
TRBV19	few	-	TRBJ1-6	TGTGCCAGTAGACCACTGAGCTCCTATAATTCACCCCTCCACTTT	CASRPLSSYNSPLHF
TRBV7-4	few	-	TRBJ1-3	TGTGCCAGCAGCTTAGGAGAGGCTCCCGGAAACACCATATATTTT	CASSLGEAPGNTIYF
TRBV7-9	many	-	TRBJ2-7	TGTGCCAGCAGCGAGGGGACACGGACCTACGAGCAGTACTTC	CASSEGTRTYEQYF
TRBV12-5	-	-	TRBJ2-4	TGTGCTAGTGGTTTACGTTACGGACTGGGGGAAAACATGCAGTACTTC	CASGLRYGLGENMQYF
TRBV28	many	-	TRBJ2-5	TGTGCCAGCAGTTTATTCGGGAGCCAAGAGACCCAGTACTTC	CASSLFGSQETQYF
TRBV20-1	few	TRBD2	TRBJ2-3	TGCAGTGCTAGAGGCCTTTTGCGGACTGGCGGGAGGAAGGGACGCACAGATACGCAGTATTTT	CSARGLLRTGGRKGRTDTQYF
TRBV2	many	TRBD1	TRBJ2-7	TGTGCCAGCAGTCAGGGGGCGAGGTACGAGCAGTACTTC	CASSQGARYEQYF
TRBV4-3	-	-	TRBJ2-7	TGCGCCAGCAGCCAAGACCGGCCGGGGAACTACGAGCAGTACTTC	CASSQDRPGNYEQYF
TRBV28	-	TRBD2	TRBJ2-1	TGTGCCAGCACCCTGGAGCTAGCGGCCCGCAATGAGCAGTTCTTC	CASTLELAARNEQFF
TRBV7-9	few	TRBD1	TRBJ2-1	TGTGCCAGCAGGTCCGGGACAGACAATGAGCAGTTCTTC	CASRSGTDNEQFF
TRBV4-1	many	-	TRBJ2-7	TGCGCCAGCAGCCAAGGCCATCAGAACTACGAGCAGTACTTC	CASSQGHQNYEQYF